What follows are 7 T cell receptor beta chains derived from one specimen sequenced in a study of T cell responses to AZD1222 COVID-19 vaccine. Assay used: immunoSEQ multiplex PCR; TCRdb lists only in-frame clones, some missing. The sample holds approximately 150,000 clones, 92% seen once. Here the sequenced sample was peripheral blood, taken 28 days after the second AZD1222 dose. These receptors came from an adult who received the AZD1222 COVID-19 vaccine.

The rearrangement joins TRBV19 to TRBJ1-3; D remains ambiguous. CDR3 length: 16 residues. V dropped 0 bases and J dropped 0 bases, with 9 bases sitting between them. Germline CDR1 reads LNHDA; CDR2 reads SQIVND (reference sequence). The CDR3 is CASSIDHAVSGNTIYF. In nucleotides, the CDR3 is TGTGCCAGTAGTATAGATCACGCGGTCTCTGGAAACACCATATATTTT.

This chain connects TRBV19 to TRBJ1-2, with TRBD1 matching over 7 bases. The trim removed 6 bases at V and 4 bases at J, leaving 11 bases unmatched. The CDR3 has 15 amino acids. CDR1 and CDR2 (germline): LNHDA, SQIVND (reference sequence). The CDR3 spells CASSPRVGQSYGYTF. The CDR3 bases are TGTGCCAGTAGCCCTAGGGTGGGACAGTCCTATGGCTACACCTTC.

The chain uses TRBV20-1 and TRBJ1-2; D may be TRBD1 (5 bases). Trimming removed 3 bases from V and 3 bases from J, with 14 bases in between. This CDR3 contains 14 residues. The germline gives CDR1 DFQATT, CDR2 SNEGSKA (reference sequence). CDR3 region: CSASAGGSDYGYTF. The CDR3 DNA reads TGCAGTGCTAGTGCGGGGGGGAGTGACTATGGCTACACCTTC.

The chain uses TRBV6-6 and TRBJ2-2; 10 bases are a match to TRBD2. This CDR3 is 14 amino acids long. V was clipped by 7 bases and J by 6 bases; unmatched bases: 5. Germline-derived CDR1 and CDR2 are MNHNY and SVGAGI (reference sequence). The DNA of the CDR3 is TGTGCCAGCACTAAGCGGGAGGGGTCCGGGGAGCTGTTTTTT. Its protein product is CASTKREGSGELFF.

The chain recombines TRBV6-5 with TRBJ2-4; 7 bases are shared with TRBD1. After removal of 6 bases from V and 7 bases from J, the junction contained 12 bases not matched to a gene. There are 15 residues in the CDR3. The germline CDR1 and CDR2 sequences are MNHEY and SVGAGI. CDR3 loop: CASRPGQLVGNIQYF. CDR3 nucleotide sequence: TGTGCCAGCAGGCCGGGACAGCTGGTCGGGAACATTCAGTACTTC.

The chain links TRBV11-2 to TRBJ2-1, with 7 nucleotides matching TRBD2. Germline V gives CDR1 SGHAT, CDR2 FQNNGV. The CDR3 sequence is 16 residues long. With 2 bases clipped from V and 4 bases from J, the junction kept 8 bases outside the gene matches. The DNA of the CDR3 is TGTGCCAGCAGCTTATTTCTCCTAGCGGAGTACAATGAGCAGTTCTTC. This codes for CASSLFLLAEYNEQFF.

The CDR3 protein is CASASGGHGYTF. The CDR3 DNA reads TGTGCCAGTGCAAGTGGGGGGCATGGCTACACCTTC. The chain recombines TRBV27 with TRBJ1-2; D is possibly TRBD1 (6 bases). V gave up 9 bases and J gave up 6 bases, with 14 bases separating them. The CDR3 runs 12 residues. CDR1 and CDR2 from the germline V gene are MNHEY and SMNVEV (reference sequence).